At least ten counts were recorded for the clone carrying this T cell receptor (beta chain). This specimen belongs to a study of T cells in Graves' hyperthyroidism and ophthalmopathy. Authors of the study amplified TCR beta CDR3 regions from RNA transcripts. RT-PCR in the first round (using the HTBI primer set) targeted the TCR CDR3. A single record per CDR3 protein comes from TCRdb applying MiXCR to the multiplex PCR reads. The sample includes around 380,000 distinct CDR3 sequences, around an eighth of them seen just once. Exclusion criteria comprised uncontrolled infection, other autoimmune disease, pregnancy or lactation. This TCR came from a man younger than 40 with Graves' hyperthyroidism that later progressed to Graves' ophthalmopathy. Sequencing input: blood.

The CDR3 nucleotides are TGCAGTGCTAGAGAGGGGGCCTCCAATTCACCCCTCCACTTT. It encodes CSAREGASNSPLHF. The chain couples TRBV20-1 to TRBJ1-6; D possibly corresponds to TRBD1 (6 bases). Trimming cost V 0 bases and J 7 bases, with 10 bases left between them. The CDR3 loop spans 14 amino acids. Germline loops: CDR1 DFQATT, CDR2 SNEGSKA (reference sequence).